This T cell receptor (beta chain) was found in a study of PD-L1 blockade in urothelial cancer listed by TCRdb under 2017. In terms of the full investigation: All patients started therapy around 2014 and received atezolizumab 1,200 mg intravenously every 3 weeks. Twenty-five of 29 patients were identified as males with urothelial cancer of bladder origin, and a prior smoking history was reported by 18 of 29 patients. Patients had an ECOG performance status of 0 or 1 and had received between 0 and 3 prior chemotherapy regimens. Blood samples were analyzed 3 weeks after the start of treatment (second dose) and 6 weeks after the start of treatment. A median of around 150,000 T cells and approximately 83,000 unique TCRs was obtained from blood samples, and a median clonality of roughly 0.074 was observed. The study was an exploratory multi-omic analysis of somatic, immune and clinical correlates of response to PD-L1 blockade with atezolizumab in urothelial cancer. TCR sequencing covered pretreatment tumor samples and matched, serially collected peripheral blood taken before and after atezolizumab treatment. Progression-free survival longer than 6 months counted as durable clinical benefit, and TCR features were additionally tested against both progression-free and overall survival. Whole exome sequencing and RNA sequencing of pretreatment tumors were performed alongside TCR sequencing in the same patients. Durable clinical benefit was achieved by nine patients and was not achieved by 20 patients. Some 30 patients had pretreatment blood TCR-seq, some 25 had at least one posttreatment blood collection, and some 25 had tumor TCR-seq.

A total of approximately 27 patients with locally advanced or metastatic urothelial carcinoma, treated at Memorial Sloan Kettering on a trial protocol, made up the cohort. Peripheral blood mononuclear cells were collected pretreatment and during treatment, at between 1 and 8 total time points per patient. The Qiagen DNeasy Blood extraction kit was used to purify genomic DNA from total PBMCs and tumor samples. Collected pretreatment and during treatment, PBMCs were isolated and stored as previously described. The CDR3 numbers 18 residues from cysteine through phenylalanine. Only the CDR3 part of the read is kept: 54 bases, read in frame from the first base. Synthetic TCR analog templates were spiked into each PCR so that absolute template abundance could be estimated from read counts. Using the immunoSEQ assay, TCRbeta CDR3 regions were amplified from genomic DNA with bias-controlled V and J gene primers. Rearranged TCRbeta segments were sequenced at approximately 20X coverage. For the original study's pipeline: Sequencing errors were corrected by clustering and CDR3s were annotated against IMGT to assign V, D and J genes. Downstream analyses used only productive TCRbeta rearrangements, leaving out any out-of-frame or stop-codon sequences. Clonality was calculated as one minus the Shannon entropy normalized by the log of the number of unique productive sequences. Fisher's exact test with Benjamini-Hochberg correction, at a threshold of adjusted p below 0.01, was used to find clones that differed between time points or between blood and tumor. TCRdb holds this immuneACCESS table with in-frame rearrangements only. Some clones are missing; in checked studies, unresolved V genes explain under half, and the rest has no known cause. V and J calls and clone size follow that table, whereas D and trimming were derived from the DNA. Recorded for this sample are some 29,000 clones; around 87% of them occurred a single time. The ten largest account for around 3.2% of the sample.

To note about this clone: Its antigen remains unidentified. No base quality information exists; no much larger clone differs at one position.

What the authors observed across the whole study: Because of the small sample size (n ≈ 29) and the many exploratory analyses performed, the results are intended to be regarded as hypothesis-generating. Improved progression-free and overall survival was associated with having pretreatment peripheral blood TCR clonality below the median. At 3 weeks after the start of treatment, tumor-associated TCR clones in peripheral blood had expanded more in patients with durable benefit (n ≈ 24, p = 0.022).

The rearranged segments are TRBV21-1 and TRBJ1-5. TRBV21-1 represents a pseudogene. The receptor was derived from a man in his forties or fifties with urothelial cancer. This material consisted of PBMCs, taken around atezolizumab (anti-PD-L1) treatment. The CDR3 protein is CASSKVRRPREINQPQHF. The DNA sequence is given as TGTGCCAGCAGCAAAGTTCGAAGACCCCGGGAAATCAATCAGCCCCAGCATTTT.